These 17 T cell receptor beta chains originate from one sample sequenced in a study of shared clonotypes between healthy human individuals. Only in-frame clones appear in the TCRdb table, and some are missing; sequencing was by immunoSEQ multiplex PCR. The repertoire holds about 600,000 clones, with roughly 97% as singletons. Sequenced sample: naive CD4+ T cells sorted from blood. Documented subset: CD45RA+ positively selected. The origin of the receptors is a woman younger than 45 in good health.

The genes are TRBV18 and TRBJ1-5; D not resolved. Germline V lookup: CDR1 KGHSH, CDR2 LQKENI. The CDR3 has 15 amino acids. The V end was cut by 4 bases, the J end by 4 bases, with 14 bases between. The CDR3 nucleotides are TGTGCCAGCTCACAAGGCGCAGCGACTAATCAGCCCCAGCATTTT. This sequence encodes CASSQGAATNQPQHF.

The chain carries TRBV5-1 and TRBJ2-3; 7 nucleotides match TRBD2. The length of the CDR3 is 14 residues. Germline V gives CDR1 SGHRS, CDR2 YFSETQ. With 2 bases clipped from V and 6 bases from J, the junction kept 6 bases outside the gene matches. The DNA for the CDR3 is TGCGCCAGCAGCTTAGCGGGGTTTCTCGATACGCAGTATTTT. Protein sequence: CASSLAGFLDTQYF. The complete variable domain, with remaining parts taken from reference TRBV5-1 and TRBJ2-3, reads KAGVTQTPRYLIKTRGQQVTLSCSPISGHRSVSWYQQTPGQGLQFLFEYFSETQRNKGNFPGRFSGRQFSNSRSEMNVSTLELGDSALYLCASSLAGFLDTQYFGPGTRLTVL.

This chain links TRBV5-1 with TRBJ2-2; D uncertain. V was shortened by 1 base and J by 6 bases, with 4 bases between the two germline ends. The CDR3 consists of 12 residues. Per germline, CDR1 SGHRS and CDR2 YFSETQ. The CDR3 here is CASSLSAGELFF. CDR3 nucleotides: TGCGCCAGCAGCTTGAGTGCCGGGGAGCTGTTTTTT.

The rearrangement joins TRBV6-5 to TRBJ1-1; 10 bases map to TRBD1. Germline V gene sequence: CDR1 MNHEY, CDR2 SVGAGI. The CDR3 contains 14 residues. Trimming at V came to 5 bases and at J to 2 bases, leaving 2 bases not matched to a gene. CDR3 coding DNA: TGTGCCAGCAGTCGACAGGGGGCAAACACTGAAGCTTTCTTT. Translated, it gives CASSRQGANTEAFF.

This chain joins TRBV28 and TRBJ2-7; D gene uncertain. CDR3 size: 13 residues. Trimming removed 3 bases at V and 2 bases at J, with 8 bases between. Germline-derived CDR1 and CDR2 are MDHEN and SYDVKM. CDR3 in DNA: TGTGCCAGCAGTTTTAGCCAAGCCTACGAGCAGTACTTC. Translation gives CASSFSQAYEQYF.

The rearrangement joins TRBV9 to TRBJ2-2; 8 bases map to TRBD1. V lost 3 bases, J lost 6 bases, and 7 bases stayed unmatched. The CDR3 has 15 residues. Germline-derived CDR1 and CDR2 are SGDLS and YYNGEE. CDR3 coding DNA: TGTGCCAGCAGCGGCCAGGACAGGGCCTCCGGGGAGCTGTTTTTT. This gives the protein CASSGQDRASGELFF.

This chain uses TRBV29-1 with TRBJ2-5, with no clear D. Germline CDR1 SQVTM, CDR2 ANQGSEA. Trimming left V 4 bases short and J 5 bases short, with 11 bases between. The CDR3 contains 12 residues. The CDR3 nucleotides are TGCAGCGTTGTAGTTCCCGGGGAGACCCAGTACTTC. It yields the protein CSVVVPGETQYF. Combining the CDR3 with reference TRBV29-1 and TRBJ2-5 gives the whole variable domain SAVISQKPSRDICQRGTSLTIQCQVDSQVTMMFWYRQQPGQSLTLIATANQGSEATYESGFVIDKFPISRPNLTFSTLTVSNMSPEDSSIYLCSVVVPGETQYFGPGTRLLVL.

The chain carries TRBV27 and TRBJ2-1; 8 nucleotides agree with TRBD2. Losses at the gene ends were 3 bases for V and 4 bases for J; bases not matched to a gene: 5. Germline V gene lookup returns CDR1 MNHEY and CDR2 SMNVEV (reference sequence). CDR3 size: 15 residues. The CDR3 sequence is CASSFSGGQYNEQFF. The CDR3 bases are TGTGCCAGCAGTTTCTCGGGGGGGCAATACAATGAGCAGTTCTTC.

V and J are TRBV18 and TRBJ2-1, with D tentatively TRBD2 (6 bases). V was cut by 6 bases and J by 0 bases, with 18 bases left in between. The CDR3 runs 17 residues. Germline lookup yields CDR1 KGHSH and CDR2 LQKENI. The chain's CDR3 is CASSPWMAGSSYNEQFF. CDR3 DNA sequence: TGTGCCAGCTCCCCATGGATGGCGGGGAGCTCCTACAATGAGCAGTTCTTC.

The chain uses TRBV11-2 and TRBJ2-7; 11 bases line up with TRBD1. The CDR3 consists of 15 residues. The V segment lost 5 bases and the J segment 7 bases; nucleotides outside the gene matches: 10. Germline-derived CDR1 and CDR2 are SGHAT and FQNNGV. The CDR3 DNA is TGTGCCAGCAGCGCAACTGGACAGGGGGCTTGGGAGCAGTACTTC. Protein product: CASSATGQGAWEQYF.

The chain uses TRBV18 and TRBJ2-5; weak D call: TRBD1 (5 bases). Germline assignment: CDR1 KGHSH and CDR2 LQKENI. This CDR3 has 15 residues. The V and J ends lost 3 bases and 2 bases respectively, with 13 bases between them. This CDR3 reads CASSPDIDSQETQYF. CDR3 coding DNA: TGTGCCAGCTCACCTGACATCGACAGTCAAGAGACCCAGTACTTC.

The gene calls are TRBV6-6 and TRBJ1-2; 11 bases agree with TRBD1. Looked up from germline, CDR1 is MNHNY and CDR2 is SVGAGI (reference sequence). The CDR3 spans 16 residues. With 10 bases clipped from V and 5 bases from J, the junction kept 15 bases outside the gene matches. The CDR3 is CAISRDRGRVGYGYTF. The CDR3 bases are TGTGCCATCAGCCGGGACAGGGGGAGAGTAGGGTATGGCTACACCTTC.

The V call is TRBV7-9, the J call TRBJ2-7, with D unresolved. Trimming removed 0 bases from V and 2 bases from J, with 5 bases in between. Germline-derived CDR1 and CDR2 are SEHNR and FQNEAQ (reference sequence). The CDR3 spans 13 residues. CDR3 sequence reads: CASSLAAPYEQYF. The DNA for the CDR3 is TGTGCCAGCAGCTTAGCGGCCCCCTACGAGCAGTACTTC.

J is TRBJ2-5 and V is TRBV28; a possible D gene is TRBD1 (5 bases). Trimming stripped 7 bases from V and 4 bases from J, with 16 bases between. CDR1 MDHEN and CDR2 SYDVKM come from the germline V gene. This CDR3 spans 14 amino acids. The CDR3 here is CASNPSHRLETQYF. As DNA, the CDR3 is TGTGCCAGCAACCCCTCGCACAGGCTAGAGACCCAGTACTTC.

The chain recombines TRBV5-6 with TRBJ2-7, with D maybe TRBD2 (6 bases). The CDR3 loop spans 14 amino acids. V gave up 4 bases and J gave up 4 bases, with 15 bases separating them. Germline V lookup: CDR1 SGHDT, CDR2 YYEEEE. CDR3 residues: CASSLRGRGYEQYF. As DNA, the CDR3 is TGTGCCAGCAGCCTCCGGGGGAGAGGATACGAGCAGTACTTC. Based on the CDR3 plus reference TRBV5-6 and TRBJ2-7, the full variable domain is DAGVTQSPTHLIKTRGQQVTLRCSPKSGHDTVSWYQQALGQGPQFIFQYYEEEERQRGNFPDRFSGHQFPNYSSELNVNALLLGDSALYLCASSLRGRGYEQYFGPGTRLTVT.

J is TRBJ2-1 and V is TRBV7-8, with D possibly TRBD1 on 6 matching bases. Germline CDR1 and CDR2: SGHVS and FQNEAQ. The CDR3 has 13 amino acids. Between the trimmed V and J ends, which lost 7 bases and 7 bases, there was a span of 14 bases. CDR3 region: CASTNRVWNEQFF. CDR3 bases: TGTGCCAGCACCAACAGGGTTTGGAATGAGCAGTTCTTC.

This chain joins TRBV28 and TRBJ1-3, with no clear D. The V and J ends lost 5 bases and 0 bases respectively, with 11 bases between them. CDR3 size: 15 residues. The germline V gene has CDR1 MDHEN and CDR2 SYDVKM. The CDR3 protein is CASSPKFSSGNTIYF. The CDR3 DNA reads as TGTGCCAGCAGTCCCAAATTTAGCTCTGGAAACACCATATATTTT.